Listed below are T cell receptor beta chains from one sample, sequenced in a study of blood T cell repertoires in COVID-19. The assay was immunoSEQ multiplex PCR, and TCRdb's table has in-frame clones only and misses some. Of roughly 230,000 clones in the sample, around 88% were seen once. The sample consisted of peripheral blood. Receptors originate from a man between 40 and 49 years old with active or convalescent COVID-19. Each CDR3 is given with its conserved first and last residue. Fields, in order: D gene, J gene, clone size, CDR3 length, V gene, CDR3 protein, CDR3 DNA. D genes are given only for firm matches. Part of the rows lack a size; the others show once, few, many or a class for expanded clones.

.	TRBJ2-3	.	10	TRBV20-1	CSASSSTQYF	TGCAGTGCCTCTTCTAGTACGCAGTATTTT
TRBD1	TRBJ1-5	few	15	TRBV19	CASSEGTGLSQPQHF	TGTGCCAGTAGTGAGGGGACAGGGCTGAGTCAGCCCCAGCATTTT
.	TRBJ2-2	.	13	TRBV7-9	CANGQMNTGELFF	TGTGCCAACGGACAGATGAACACCGGGGAGCTGTTTTTT
TRBD1	TRBJ1-1	.	16	TRBV7-8	CASSLRQGGWGTEAFF	TGTGCCAGCAGCTTAAGGCAGGGGGGCTGGGGCACTGAAGCTTTCTTT
.	TRBJ2-5	.	13	TRBV29-1	CSARGRGGETQYF	TGCAGCGCCAGAGGTCGGGGTGGGGAGACCCAGTACTTC
.	TRBJ2-3	.	14	TRBV9	CASSVGELSSTQYF	TGTGCCAGCAGCGTAGGGGAGCTATCAAGCACGCAGTATTTT
TRBD1	TRBJ1-1	.	17	TRBV19	CASSMPYRGRMDTEAFF	TGTGCCAGTAGTATGCCGTACAGGGGGCGTATGGACACTGAAGCTTTCTTT
TRBD1	TRBJ1-1	.	14	TRBV11-2	CASSSGQGSTEAFF	TGTGCCAGCAGTTCCGGACAGGGGAGCACTGAAGCTTTCTTT
.	TRBJ1-1	.	11	TRBV29-1	CSADRNPEAFF	TGCAGCGCTGACAGAAACCCTGAAGCTTTCTTT
TRBD1	TRBJ1-2	.	15	TRBV5-1	CASSSGTGMNYGYTF	TGCGCCAGCAGCTCGGGGACAGGGATGAACTATGGCTACACCTTC
.	TRBJ1-1	.	13	TRBV12-3/TRBV12-4	CASSLRQNTEAFF	TGTGCCAGCAGTCTACGACAGAACACTGAAGCTTTCTTT
TRBD2	TRBJ2-5	.	16	TRBV5-1	CASSLGGSGSGKTQYF	TGCGCCAGCAGCTTGGGGGGTAGCGGGAGCGGCAAGACCCAGTACTTC
TRBD2	TRBJ2-3	.	16	TRBV5-8	CASSLGLAGGTDTQYF	TGTGCCAGCAGCCTGGGACTAGCGGGGGGTACAGATACGCAGTATTTT
.	TRBJ2-7	.	13	TRBV2	CASSPGLPVEQYF	TGTGCCAGCTCACCGGGACTCCCGGTCGAGCAGTACTTC
TRBD1	TRBJ1-2	once	15	TRBV9	CASSVYAGQGAGYTF	TGTGCCAGCAGCGTCTATGCGGGACAGGGTGCTGGCTACACCTTC
TRBD1	TRBJ2-7	.	12	TRBV29-1	CSVGQGLSEQYF	TGCAGCGTCGGACAGGGGTTGTCCGAGCAGTACTTC
.	TRBJ1-4	.	15	TRBV10-3	CAISEWSGSNEKLFF	TGTGCCATCAGTGAGTGGTCAGGTTCCAATGAAAAACTGTTTTTT
TRBD1	TRBJ2-7	.	15	TRBV24-1	CATSDDATGIYEQYF	TGTGCCACCAGTGATGATGCGACAGGGATTTACGAGCAGTACTTC
.	TRBJ1-2	.	14	TRBV28	CASSLNEGVYGYTF	TGTGCCAGCAGTTTAAATGAAGGGGTCTATGGCTACACCTTC
.	TRBJ1-1	few	16	TRBV3-1/TRBV3-2	CASSQDLSGRNTEAFF	TGTGCCAGCAGCCAAGATCTTTCGGGGAGGAACACTGAAGCTTTCTTT
.	TRBJ1-5	.	16	TRBV10-2	CASRARGSPSSQPQHF	TGCGCCAGCAGAGCAAGGGGCAGCCCCAGCTCTCAGCCCCAGCATTTT
TRBD2	TRBJ2-3	.	16	TRBV10-3	CAISDRQREAADTQYF	TGTGCCATCAGTGATCGACAGCGGGAGGCCGCCGATACGCAGTATTTT
.	TRBJ1-2	few	13	TRBV10-2	CASSSLALGGYTF	TGCGCCAGCAGTTCTTTGGCACTGGGCGGCTACACCTTC
.	TRBJ1-2	once	14	TRBV11-3	CASSLAGNDYGYTF	TGTGCCAGCAGCTTGGCGGGCAATGACTATGGCTACACCTTC
TRBD2	TRBJ2-2	.	17	TRBV5-1	CASSITGTSGGTGELFF	TGCGCCAGCAGCATAACCGGGACTAGCGGGGGTACCGGGGAGCTGTTTTTT
TRBD2	TRBJ2-2	.	16	TRBV5-4	CASSLGAGENTGELFF	TGTGCCAGCAGCTTGGGTGCGGGAGAGAACACCGGGGAGCTGTTTTTT
TRBD1	TRBJ1-5	few	14	TRBV27	CASSSQGADQPQHF	TGTGCCAGCAGTTCACAGGGGGCTGACCAGCCCCAGCATTTT
.	TRBJ1-3	.	15	TRBV11-3	CASSPGTISGNTIYF	TGTGCCAGCAGCCCGGGGACAATCTCTGGAAACACCATATATTTT
.	TRBJ2-3	.	14	TRBV7-8	CASSLKTGTDTQYF	TGTGCCAGCAGCCTGAAGACAGGAACAGATACGCAGTATTTT
.	TRBJ1-2	.	16	TRBV3-1/TRBV3-2	CASSPTSGGLRYGYTF	TGTGCCAGCAGCCCCACATCAGGCGGGCTAAGATATGGCTACACCTTC
TRBD2	TRBJ2-7	.	14	TRBV27	CASSTGTSVHEQYF	TGTGCCAGCAGTACCGGGACTAGCGTCCACGAGCAGTACTTC
.	TRBJ2-2	.	13	TRBV7-3	CASSPGVAGELFF	TGTGCCAGCAGCCCCGGGGTAGCTGGGGAGCTGTTTTTT
TRBD1	TRBJ1-4	.	13	TRBV6-5	CASEPGGHEKLFF	TGTGCCAGCGAACCAGGGGGCCATGAAAAACTGTTTTTT
.	TRBJ2-5	.	16	TRBV5-4	CASSWVRPSGQETQYF	TGTGCCAGCAGCTGGGTCAGACCCTCGGGGCAAGAGACCCAGTACTTC
TRBD1	TRBJ1-5	.	17	TRBV19	CASSQGQGPLPSQPQHF	TGTGCCAGTAGCCAGGGACAGGGACCCTTACCTTCACAGCCCCAGCATTTT
.	TRBJ1-6	.	16	TRBV4-1	CASSQAPGGGNSPLHF	TGCGCCAGCAGCCAAGCCCCCGGGGGGGGAAATTCACCCCTCCACTTT
TRBD1	TRBJ2-7	.	14	TRBV2	CASRPRTGNYEQYF	TGTGCCAGCAGACCCAGGACAGGGAACTACGAGCAGTACTTC
TRBD1	TRBJ2-7	.	15	TRBV3-1/TRBV3-2	CASSRPGQVSHEQYF	TGTGCCAGCAGCCGCCCGGGACAGGTGTCCCACGAGCAGTACTTC
TRBD1	TRBJ2-7	.	16	TRBV7-6	CASSSGYGTGSYEQYF	TGTGCCAGCAGCTCGGGGTATGGGACAGGGAGCTACGAGCAGTACTTC
.	TRBJ1-1	.	15	TRBV6-5	CASSYGAGIGTEAFF	TGTGCCAGCAGTTACGGCGCGGGGATCGGCACTGAAGCTTTCTTT
TRBD1	TRBJ2-7	.	14	TRBV5-6	CASWRTGDYYEQYF	TGTGCCAGCTGGAGGACAGGGGACTACTACGAGCAGTACTTC
.	TRBJ1-5	few	16	TRBV21-1	CASSKALGALNQPQHF	TGTGCCAGCAGCAAAGCGCTGGGGGCCCTGAATCAGCCCCAGCATTTT
TRBD1	TRBJ1-2	.	12	TRBV30	CAWITGDSGYTF	TGTGCCTGGATTACAGGGGATAGCGGCTACACCTTC
.	TRBJ1-4	.	14	TRBV19	CASSPQGSNEKLFF	TGTGCCAGTAGTCCGCAGGGATCTAATGAAAAACTGTTTTTT
TRBD1	TRBJ2-6	.	17	TRBV2	CASRGTGGLTGANVLTF	TGTGCCAGCCGAGGAACAGGGGGTTTAACTGGGGCCAACGTCCTGACTTTC
.	TRBJ2-5	.	14	TRBV24-1	CATSEAGLQETQYF	TGTGCCACCAGTGAGGCAGGTCTCCAAGAGACCCAGTACTTC
TRBD2	TRBJ2-3	.	14	TRBV6-5	CASITGGPTDTQYF	TGTGCCAGCATCACGGGAGGGCCCACAGATACGCAGTATTTT
TRBD2	TRBJ2-2	many	18	TRBV4-3	CASSLNAGGGRYTGELFF	TGCGCCAGCAGCCTTAATGCTGGCGGGGGGCGGTACACCGGGGAGCTGTTTTTT
.	TRBJ1-2	.	10	TRBV21-1	CARRGHGYTF	TGTGCCAGAAGGGGGCATGGCTACACCTTC
.	TRBJ1-5	.	13	TRBV21-1	CASSDLKNQPQHF	TGTGCCAGCAGCGACTTAAAAAATCAGCCCCAGCATTTT
.	TRBJ1-1	.	12	TRBV18	CASSPPGSEAFF	TGTGCCAGCTCACCACCAGGGAGTGAAGCTTTCTTT
.	TRBJ2-7	.	13	TRBV28	CASSLDIINEQYF	TGTGCCAGCAGTTTAGACATAATTAACGAGCAGTACTTC
.	TRBJ2-1	few	12	TRBV6-5	CASSSSGYEQFF	TGTGCCAGCAGCTCCTCCGGGTATGAGCAGTTCTTC
TRBD1	TRBJ1-1	few	18	TRBV11-2	CASSYQSPGTGSNTEAFF	TGTGCCAGCAGCTACCAGAGTCCCGGGACAGGTTCGAACACTGAAGCTTTCTTT
TRBD1	TRBJ1-5	.	13	TRBV20-1	CSASGAGGQPQHF	TGCAGTGCTAGTGGGGCAGGGGGTCAGCCCCAGCATTTT
.	TRBJ2-3	.	16	TRBV4-1	CASSQGGLVLPDTQYF	TGCGCCAGCAGCCAAGGAGGGCTAGTTTTGCCAGATACGCAGTATTTT
.	TRBJ1-3	.	15	TRBV5-1	CASSLLGLSGNTIYF	TGCGCCAGCAGCTTGCTGGGCCTCTCTGGAAACACCATATATTTT
.	TRBJ1-1	.	13	TRBV5-1	CASSLEVRTEAFF	TGCGCCAGCAGCTTGGAAGTCAGGACTGAAGCTTTCTTT
.	TRBJ1-6	.	15	TRBV6-4	CASSADSLGNSPLHF	TGTGCCAGCAGTGCCGACAGCCTTGGGAATTCACCCCTCCACTTT
TRBD1	TRBJ2-3	.	14	TRBV11-2	CASSNGQAVDTQYF	TGTGCCAGCAGCAACGGACAGGCGGTAGATACGCAGTATTTT